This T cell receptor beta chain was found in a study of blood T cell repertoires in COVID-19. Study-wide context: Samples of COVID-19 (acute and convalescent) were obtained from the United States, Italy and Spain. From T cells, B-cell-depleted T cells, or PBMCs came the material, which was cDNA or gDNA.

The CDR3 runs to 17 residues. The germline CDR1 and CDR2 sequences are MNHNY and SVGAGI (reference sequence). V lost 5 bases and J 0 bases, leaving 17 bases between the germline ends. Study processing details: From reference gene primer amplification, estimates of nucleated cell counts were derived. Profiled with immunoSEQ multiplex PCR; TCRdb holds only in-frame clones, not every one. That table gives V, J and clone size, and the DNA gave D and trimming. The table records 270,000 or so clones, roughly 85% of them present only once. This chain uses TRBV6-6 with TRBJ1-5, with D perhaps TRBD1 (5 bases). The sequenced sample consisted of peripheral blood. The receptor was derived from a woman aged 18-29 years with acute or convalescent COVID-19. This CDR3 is CASSLRGGPYSNQPQHF. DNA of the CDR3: TGTGCCAGCAGTCTAAGGGGTGGGCCTTATAGCAATCAGCCCCAGCATTTT.